This T cell receptor (beta chain) was retrieved from a study of T-cell memory formation after mild COVID-19. Overall study results and limits: There were some responding clones in pre-infection memory, which suggested that cross-reactive memory had joined.

This clonotype was observed a few times. Its specificity is not known. Germline V gene sequence: CDR1 SGDLS, CDR2 YYNGEE. The CDR3 is made up of 13 amino acids. Trimming at V came to 3 bases and at J to 7 bases, leaving 3 bases not matched to a gene. TCRdb fed the 5' RACE reads into MiXCR, producing one record per CDR3 protein. Among hundreds of thousands of distinct CDR3 sequences, 16% were seen once, and the ten largest hold around a fifth. Sequencing input: PBMCs or a T cell subset sorted from them (not recorded which). The chain uses TRBV9 and TRBJ1-4; 7 bases line up with TRBD1. This sequence originates from a man between 18 and 29 years old who had mild COVID-19 (a few samples of this study predate the infection). Cell type and time point are not known. CDR3 in amino acids: CASSGSGGEKLFF. CDR3 DNA sequence: TGTGCCAGCAGCGGCTCAGGGGGTGAAAAACTGTTTTTT.